The clone carrying this T cell receptor beta chain has just one count. Its specificity is not known. TCRdb's table, derived via immunoSEQ multiplex PCR, lists solely in-frame clones and lacks some. Among roughly 35,000 clones listed, approximately 72% were seen once. The data originate from a study of vaccination effects on CD4 cells after COVID-19. In the study overall: Sampling of a couple of convalescent patients took place 16 days and one week prior to vaccination. Study findings and constraints: Convalescent post-vaccine spike-reactive clones were mostly newly vaccine-induced.

J gave up 7 bases and V 0 bases, and 3 bases lay outside the gene matches. The CDR3 has 15 residues. Germline values: CDR1 SGHNT, CDR2 YYREEE (reference sequence). ViraFEST expansion of antigen-specific CD4+ T cells with viral peptide pools preceded sequencing. Having been cultured for under twelve days, the cells underwent CD4+ T cell isolation. Documented for the person is a PCR-confirmed SARS-CoV-2 infection occurring between March and December 2020. At days 3 and 7, half of the medium was exchanged for IL-2 medium. The chain combines TRBV5-4 with TRBJ2-1, with TRBD2 matching over 11 bases. Material: CD4+ T cells from PBMCs cultured with HCoV-NL63 spike peptides, obtained before COVID-19 vaccination. The receptor was derived from a human donor who had a prior SARS-CoV-2 infection. The CDR3 DNA follows: TGTGCCAGCAGCTTGGGACTAGCGGGAAGTAATGAGCAGTTCTTC. It specifies CASSLGLAGSNEQFF.